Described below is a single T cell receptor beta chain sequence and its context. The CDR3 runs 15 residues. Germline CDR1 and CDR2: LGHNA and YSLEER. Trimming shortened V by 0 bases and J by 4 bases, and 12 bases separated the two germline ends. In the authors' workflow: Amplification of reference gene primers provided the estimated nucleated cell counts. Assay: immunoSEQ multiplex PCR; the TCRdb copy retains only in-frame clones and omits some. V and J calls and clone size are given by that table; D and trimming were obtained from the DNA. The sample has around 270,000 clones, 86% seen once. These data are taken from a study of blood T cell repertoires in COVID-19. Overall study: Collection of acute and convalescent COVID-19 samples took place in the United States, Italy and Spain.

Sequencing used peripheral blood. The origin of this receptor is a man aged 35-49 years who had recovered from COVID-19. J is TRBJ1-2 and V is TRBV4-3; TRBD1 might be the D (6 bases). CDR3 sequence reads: CASSQESGRGYGYTF. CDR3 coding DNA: TGCGCCAGCAGCCAAGAAAGCGGCAGGGGCTATGGCTACACCTTC.